Listed below are T cell receptor beta chains from one sample, sequenced in a study of blood T cell repertoires in COVID-19. Generated by immunoSEQ multiplex PCR, the TCRdb table keeps only in-frame clones and is missing some. The data contain more than 450,000 clones, approximately 90% of them seen just once; the ten biggest clones take up 0.7%. Input material: PBMCs or T cells enriched from blood (not recorded which). These receptors were collected from a woman aged 18-35 years who had recovered from COVID-19. CDR3s include the opening cysteine and the closing phenylalanine or tryptophan. A D gene is named only where the DNA matches it firmly. Some rows mark clone size as missing; the rest say once, few, many or name a class of expanded clone.

NA	NA	TRBV28	TRBJ1-5	CASTAGWEQPQHF	TGTGCCAGCACGGCAGGGTGGGAACAGCCCCAGCATTTT
TRBD1	NA	TRBV12-3/TRBV12-4	TRBJ1-2	CASSHTEDRVFTF	TGTGCCAGCAGCCACACTGAAGACAGGGTGTTCACCTTC
TRBD2	NA	TRBV9	TRBJ2-3	CASSALREGGTDTQYF	TGTGCCAGCAGCGCCTTGAGGGAGGGCGGCACAGATACGCAGTATTTT
NA	NA	TRBV18	TRBJ2-1	CASSRSDNEQFF	TGTGCCAGCTCGCGGTCCGACAATGAGCAGTTCTTC
NA	NA	TRBV5-5	TRBJ2-1	CASSPVREADEQFF	TGTGCCAGCAGCCCGGTGAGGGAGGCCGATGAGCAGTTCTTC
NA	NA	TRBV7-2	TRBJ2-5	CASTLPTVGETQYF	TGTGCCAGCACCCTACCTACGGTCGGGGAGACCCAGTACTTC
TRBD1	NA	TRBV19	TRBJ1-4	CATRDSYTRVNREKLFF	TGTGCCACCCGGGACAGTTATACCAGGGTTAACCGGGAAAAACTGTTTTTT
NA	NA	TRBV11-2	TRBJ2-7	CASALIARAYEQYF	TGTGCCAGCGCCCTCATCGCCAGGGCCTACGAGCAGTACTTC
NA	NA	TRBV6-5	TRBJ1-6	CASTTFLLGSPLHF	TGTGCCAGCACCACATTTCTTCTTGGTTCACCCCTCCACTTT
NA	NA	TRBV27	TRBJ1-6	CASSSQGQPDSPLHF	TGTGCCAGCAGTTCACAGGGCCAGCCGGATTCACCCCTCCACTTT
TRBD1	NA	TRBV27	TRBJ1-2	CASSFRQGYGYTF	TGTGCCAGCAGTTTCCGACAGGGCTATGGCTACACCTTC
NA	NA	TRBV9	TRBJ2-3	CASSVRAGSTDTQYF	TGTGCCAGCAGCGTAAGGGCGGGGAGCACAGATACGCAGTATTTT
TRBD1	many	TRBV6-5	TRBJ2-7	CASSGQGGKYEQYF	TGTGCCAGCAGCGGACAGGGAGGTAAGTACGAGCAGTACTTC
NA	NA	TRBV11-2	TRBJ1-3	CASSGGGEGKAGNTIYF	TGTGCCAGCAGCGGAGGAGGGGAGGGGAAAGCTGGAAACACCATATATTTT
NA	NA	TRBV5-1	TRBJ1-5	CASSSDGDQPQHF	TGCGCCAGCAGCAGCGACGGAGATCAGCCCCAGCATTTT
TRBD1	NA	TRBV5-1	TRBJ1-1	CASSPGQGNTEAFF	TGCGCCAGCAGCCCGGGACAGGGGAACACTGAAGCTTTCTTT
NA	NA	TRBV11-2	TRBJ1-2	CASSPALGDGGRNYGYTF	TGTGCCAGCAGCCCAGCCCTGGGAGACGGCGGGAGAAACTATGGCTACACCTTC
NA	NA	TRBV4-1	TRBJ1-2	CASSQEGGYGYTF	TGCGCCAGCAGCCAAGAAGGGGGCTATGGCTACACCTTC
TRBD1	once	TRBV2	TRBJ1-2	CASSDNRDRLVNYGYTF	TGTGCCAGCAGTGACAATCGGGACAGACTAGTAAACTATGGCTACACCTTC
NA	NA	TRBV21-1	TRBJ2-5	CASSSSGLRLSSLGSIETQYF	TGTGCCAGCAGCTCATCGGGACTACGGCTTTCTTCACTGGGAAGCATAGAGACCCAGTACTTC
NA	NA	TRBV7-6	TRBJ2-7	CASTVSPGENGDEQYF	TGTGCCAGCACCGTTTCCCCCGGGGAAAACGGCGACGAGCAGTACTTC
NA	NA	TRBV3-1/TRBV3-2	TRBJ1-4	CASSQDVGGDITEKLFF	TGTGCCAGCAGCCAAGATGTGGGTGGGGACATTACGGAAAAACTGTTTTTT
TRBD2	NA	TRBV4-1	TRBJ2-1	CASSQEEAGGLYEQFF	TGCGCCAGCAGCCAAGAGGAAGCGGGGGGACTATATGAGCAGTTCTTC
NA	once	TRBV20-1	TRBJ2-3	CSDGGTDTQYF	TGCAGTGATGGGGGGACAGATACGCAGTATTTT
TRBD2	NA	TRBV3-1/TRBV3-2	TRBJ2-2	CASVAGGPGTGELFF	TGTGCCAGCGTAGCGGGGGGGCCGGGAACCGGGGAGCTGTTTTTT
NA	NA	TRBV5-4	TRBJ2-3	CASTTGPTDTQYF	TGTGCCAGCACGACAGGTCCCACAGATACGCAGTATTTT
TRBD1	NA	TRBV7-9	TRBJ1-5	CASSRTGNNQPQHF	TGTGCCAGCAGCCGGACAGGGAACAATCAGCCCCAGCATTTT
NA	NA	TRBV4-1	TRBJ2-1	CASSPPDRSYNEQFF	TGCGCCAGCAGCCCCCCTGACAGGAGTTACAATGAGCAGTTCTTC
TRBD1	NA	TRBV2	TRBJ1-4	CASNDRGLSEKLFF	TGTGCCAGCAACGACAGGGGACTTAGTGAAAAACTGTTTTTT
TRBD1	once	TRBV5-4	TRBJ2-2	CASSYDRDGELFF	TGTGCCAGCAGCTATGACAGGGACGGGGAGCTGTTTTTT
NA	NA	TRBV3-1/TRBV3-2	TRBJ2-5	CASSQDREQTQYF	TGTGCCAGCAGCCAAGATCGGGAACAGACCCAGTACTTC
NA	few	TRBV5-1	TRBJ2-2	CASSWGLTGELFF	TGCGCCAGCAGCTGGGGACTTACCGGGGAGCTGTTTTTT
NA	NA	TRBV4-1	TRBJ1-3	CASSQEKSSGNTIYF	TGCGCCAGCAGCCAAGAAAAGAGCTCTGGAAACACCATATATTTT
TRBD1	NA	TRBV3-1/TRBV3-2	TRBJ1-2	CASSQEWQGAAYGYTF	TGTGCCAGCAGCCAAGAATGGCAGGGGGCTGCCTATGGCTACACCTTC
TRBD1	NA	TRBV18	TRBJ2-3	CASSPPRTGVGDTQYF	TGTGCCAGCTCACCACCTCGTACAGGGGTTGGAGATACGCAGTATTTT
NA	once	TRBV5-1	TRBJ2-5	CASRFRPGGQGNQETQYF	TGCGCCAGCAGGTTCCGACCGGGAGGACAGGGCAACCAAGAGACCCAGTACTTC
TRBD2	NA	TRBV5-1	TRBJ2-7	CASSLRSGGSYEQYF	TGCGCCAGCAGCTTGAGGAGCGGGGGCTCCTACGAGCAGTACTTC
NA	NA	TRBV18	TRBJ2-5	CASSPPTAAETQYF	TGTGCCAGCTCACCACCGACAGCCGCAGAGACCCAGTACTTC
TRBD2	NA	TRBV4-1	TRBJ2-3	CASTPLGTSGGATDTQYF	TGCGCCAGCACCCCGCTGGGGACTAGCGGGGGGGCCACAGATACGCAGTATTTT
NA	NA	TRBV29-1	TRBJ2-1	CSVTSPAENEQFF	TGCAGCGTGACTAGTCCAGCCGAGAACGAGCAGTTCTTC
TRBD2	NA	TRBV5-1	TRBJ2-3	CASTAGVNTDTQYF	TGCGCCAGCACAGCGGGGGTTAACACAGATACGCAGTATTTT